The 12 T cell receptor beta chains presented below share a single source sample, sequenced in a study of cytomegalovirus exposure and HLA in healthy donors. It was with 60 Vbeta and 13 Jbeta primers that the PCR ran. The data were produced by immunoSEQ multiplex PCR, yet TCRdb's version contains in-frame clones alone and is incomplete. The table shows about 89,000 clones, with 75% to 80% occurring only once. The sequenced material came from PBMCs. The receptors were gathered from a young man in good health and CMV-seronegative.

The chain recombines TRBV2 with TRBJ1-1, with D perhaps TRBD1 (5 bases). The CDR3 is 14 amino acids. Germline V gene data show CDR1 as SNHLY and CDR2 as FYNNEI. Trimming pared 7 bases from V and 1 base from J, leaving 13 bases between. CDR3 sequence reads: CASTYLQGNTEAFF. The CDR3 DNA reads TGTGCCAGCACTTACCTCCAGGGGAACACTGAAGCTTTCTTT. The full variable domain, in which reference TRBV2 and TRBJ1-1 provide the parts outside the CDR3, is EPEVTQTPSHQVTQMGQEVILRCVPISNHLYFYWYRQILGQKVEFLVSFYNNEISEKSEIFDDQFSVERPDGSNFTLKIRSTKLEDSAMYFCASTYLQGNTEAFFGQGTRLTVV.

This clone came up a few times. The V call is TRBV18, the J call TRBJ1-1, with D possibly TRBD1 on 5 matching bases. V shed 3 bases and J shed 7 bases, with 27 bases lying between them. From germline, CDR1 is KGHSH and CDR2 LQKENI. The CDR3 is 18 amino acids. For the CDR3, the DNA is TGTGCCAGCTCACCCAAAGCGATCCCCGACAGCGAGAGTTATGAAGCTTTCTTT. It is translated as CASSPKAIPDSESYEAFF.

This chain uses TRBV18 with TRBJ2-1; D is unresolved. Germline assignment: CDR1 KGHSH and CDR2 LQKENI. The V end was cut by 3 bases, the J end by 8 bases, with 11 bases between. CDR3 length equals 13 residues. The CDR3 loop reads CASSPISWDEQFF. Written as DNA, the CDR3 is TGTGCCAGCTCACCGATTAGCTGGGATGAGCAGTTCTTC.

A single count supports this clone. The chain combines TRBV25-1 with TRBJ2-6; 12 nucleotides align to TRBD2. Germline CDR1 reads MGHDK; CDR2 reads SYGVNS. Trimming at V came to 2 bases and at J to 0 bases, leaving 2 bases not matched to a gene. CDR3 length: 18 amino acids. In DNA form, the CDR3 reads TGTGCCAGCAGTGAAGCGACTAGCGGGAGCTCTGGGGCCAACGTCCTGACTTTC. Its translation: CASSEATSGSSGANVLTF. Together with reference TRBV25-1 and TRBJ2-6, the CDR3 gives the full variable domain: EADIYQTPRYLVIGTGKKITLECSQTMGHDKMYWYQQDPGMELHLIHYSYGVNSTEKGDLSSESTVSRIRTEHFPLTLESARPSHTSQYLCASSEATSGSSGANVLTFGAGSRLTVL.

The rearrangement joins TRBV4-1 to TRBJ2-7; D is possibly TRBD2 (6 bases). This CDR3 has 14 amino acids. Trimming removed 5 bases at V and 6 bases at J, with 17 bases between. Germline values: CDR1 MGHRA, CDR2 YSYEKL. The CDR3 bases are TGCGCCAGCAGCGGAGGGCCCTCTGCGGGCGAGCAGTACTTC. Its translation is CASSGGPSAGEQYF.

This clone was recorded a few times. The CDR3 DNA reads as TGTGCCAGTAGTAGGCGGGGGGCCCTTAGCAATCAGCCCCAGCATTTT. It translates to CASSRRGALSNQPQHF. The rearrangement uses TRBV19 and TRBJ1-5; tentative D call: TRBD1 (6 bases). CDR3 length: 16 amino acids. Germline V gives CDR1 LNHDA, CDR2 SQIVND (reference sequence). V lost 4 bases and J lost 0, with 13 bases in between.

The rearrangement uses TRBV7-2 and TRBJ2-2; D is uncertain. This CDR3 has 17 amino acids. CDR1 is SGHTA and CDR2 is FQGNSA in the germline V gene. V was cut by 4 bases and J by 0 bases, with 15 bases left in between. CDR3 nucleotides: TGTGCCAGCAGCTCCCGTCCTCTGGCTGCGAACACCGGGGAGCTGTTTTTT. This encodes CASSSRPLAANTGELFF.

In its sample, this clone was seen once. The chain is built from TRBV6-5 and TRBJ1-2; 9 positions agree with TRBD1. CDR3 length: 15 residues. Per germline, CDR1 MNHEY and CDR2 SVGAGI. The trim removed 0 bases at V and 2 bases at J, leaving 1 base unmatched. The CDR3 DNA reads as TGTGCCAGCAGTTACTCCGGGACAGGGAACTATGGCTACACCTTC. Its translation: CASSYSGTGNYGYTF.

V is TRBV5-1 and J is TRBJ2-7; 7 positions agree with TRBD1. With V trimmed by 6 bases and J by 1 base, 7 bases remained unmatched. Germline-derived CDR1 and CDR2 are SGHRS and YFSETQ. This CDR3 region has 14 residues. CDR3 bases: TGCGCCAGCACCAGGGACAGCGTGTCCTACGAGCAGTACTTC. Translating it yields CASTRDSVSYEQYF.

This clone occurred a few times. V is TRBV13 and J is TRBJ2-7; the D gene is possibly TRBD2 (5 bases). CDR1 is PRHDT, CDR2 FYEKMQ, per germline (reference sequence). V was shortened by 8 bases and J by 8 bases, with 19 bases between the two germline ends. The CDR3 consists of 13 residues. CDR3 bases: TGTGCCAGCCACGCCGGGGTTTCACCGCAGCAGTACTTC. The encoded protein is CASHAGVSPQQYF.

This clone occurred once. The rearrangement joins TRBV5-1 to TRBJ2-3; TRBD2 aligns across 12 bases. With V trimmed by 0 bases and J by 3 bases, 11 bases remained unmatched. CDR3 size: 19 residues. Per the germline V gene, CDR1 is SGHRS and CDR2 is YFSETQ. CDR3 sequence: CASSLGASTSGGRTDTQYF. CDR3 DNA sequence: TGCGCCAGCAGCTTGGGGGCCTCGACTAGCGGGGGAAGAACAGATACGCAGTATTTT.

V gene TRBV7-2 combines with J gene TRBJ1-2, with 9 positions matching TRBD1. V gave up 4 bases and J gave up 6 bases; unmatched junction bases: 6. The germline V gene encodes CDR1 SGHTA and CDR2 FQGNSA. The CDR3 runs 14 residues. CDR3 sequence: CASSSSTGGHGYTF. In nucleotides, the CDR3 is TGTGCCAGCAGCTCCTCCACAGGGGGCCATGGCTACACCTTC.